A selection of T cell receptor beta chains follows, all from one sample in a study of T cells after yellow fever vaccination. TCRdb called the 5' RACE reads again in MiXCR, with one record for every CDR3 protein. Of 46,000 or so distinct CDR3 sequences listed, about 6.3% are singletons. The sequencing here drew on PBMCs, either bulk or a sorted T-cell subset (CD4+, CD8+, memory, or dextramer-sorted; not recorded which), taken 45 days after the yellow fever booster vaccination. The source of these receptors is a man aged 30 to 39 who received the YFV17D yellow fever vaccine. Each CDR3 is given without its conserved first and last residue. The D gene is left open where the match is weak.

>TRBV23-1|.
ASSQDEILTPAP
>TRBV5-6|.
ASSLRDLTNEQF
>TRBV6-1|.
ASLDVSNEQF
>TRBV5-1|TRBD2
ASSLAGGPGTQY
>TRBV19|.
ASSIPAGTRNTEAF
>TRBV5-1|TRBD2
ASSLVAGVGNEQF
>TRBV6-2/TRBV6-3|TRBD1
ASTNSGQGRIYEQY
>TRBV9|TRBD2
ASSERDRSSYEQY
>TRBV29-1|.
SVEGGGQKETQY
>TRBV5-1|TRBD2
ASSFWGGLAGNYEQY
>TRBV29-1|.
SVWRNPLAPHPTGELF
>TRBV20-1|TRBD2
SASGGVVLDTQY
>TRBV29-1|TRBD2
SVVRPAGGNEQF
>TRBV12-3/TRBV12-4|.
ASSLRDGAF
>TRBV6-5|TRBD1
ASRAGTDNEKLF
>TRBV7-2|.
ASSLQWAGANVLT
>TRBV6-1|TRBD1
ASRLDRDGNQPQH
>TRBV29-1|TRBD2
SVVTSGYNEQF
>TRBV6-1|.
ASTQGTSLRAGELF
>TRBV12-3/TRBV12-4|.
ASSLGENTIY
>TRBV7-2|.
ASSLVGMEGGELF
>TRBV12-3/TRBV12-4|TRBD1
ASSRGQRDQPQH
>TRBV4-3|TRBD1
ASSQQTGGGYGYT
>TRBV6-5|TRBD2
ASKPRREGRYEQY
>TRBV18|.
ASSDRGGIQETQY
>TRBV7-3|.
ASSPRLGSLDEQF
>TRBV7-2|.
ASSLSGQRTGSYNEQF
>TRBV3-1|.
ASSQHGRDEQF
>TRBV12-3/TRBV12-4|TRBD1
ASTPGTGNTGELF
>TRBV7-6|.
ASSPRGGANGELF
>TRBV20-1|.
SVPSQINEQF
>TRBV25-1|TRBD2
ASSGNRGLAGDTQY
>TRBV19|.
ASSISGSNQPQH
>TRBV19|.
ASRAPAAAMGYT
>TRBV15|.
ATSRNPGRQETQY
>TRBV20-1|.
SATRWNTGELF
>TRBV11-1|TRBD2
ASSFRLAGHYSLYNEQF
>TRBV7-2|.
ASSLQPGRITDTQY
>TRBV5-4|TRBD2
ASSSGLDRIGEQY
>TRBV30|.
AWKALLGDDTEAF
>TRBV12-3/TRBV12-4|.
ASGQGQHQPQH
>TRBV7-8|.
ASYSGSYTDTQY
>TRBV20-1|TRBD1
SARAKGASQPQH
>TRBV25-1|.
ASSFGQTANYGYT
>TRBV9|.
ASSVARYTGELF
>TRBV12-3/TRBV12-4|.
ASGAELAKNIQY
>TRBV10-2|TRBD1
ASRETDRPLQH
>TRBV3-1|.
ASSTYSSYYGYT
>TRBV7-6|.
ASSLDQNYGYT
>TRBV6-5|TRBD1
ASRKTGVDTQY